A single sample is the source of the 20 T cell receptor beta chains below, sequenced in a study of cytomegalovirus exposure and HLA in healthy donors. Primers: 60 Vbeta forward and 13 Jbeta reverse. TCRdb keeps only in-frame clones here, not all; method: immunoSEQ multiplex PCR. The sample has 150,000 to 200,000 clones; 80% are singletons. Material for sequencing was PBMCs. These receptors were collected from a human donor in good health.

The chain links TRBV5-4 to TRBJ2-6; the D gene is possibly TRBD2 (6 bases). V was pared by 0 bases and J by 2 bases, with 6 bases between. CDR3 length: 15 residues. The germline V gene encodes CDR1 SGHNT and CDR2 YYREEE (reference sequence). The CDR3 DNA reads TGTGCCAGCAGCTTGGCGGGGGCTGGGGCCAACGTCCTGACTTTC. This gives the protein CASSLAGAGANVLTF.

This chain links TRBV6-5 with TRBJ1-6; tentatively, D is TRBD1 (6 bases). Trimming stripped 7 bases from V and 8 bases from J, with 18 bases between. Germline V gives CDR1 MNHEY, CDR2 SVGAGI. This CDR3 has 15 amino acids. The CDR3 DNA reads TGTGCCAGCACCCCGGTCGGGACACAATATTCACCCCTCCACTTT. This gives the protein CASTPVGTQYSPLHF.

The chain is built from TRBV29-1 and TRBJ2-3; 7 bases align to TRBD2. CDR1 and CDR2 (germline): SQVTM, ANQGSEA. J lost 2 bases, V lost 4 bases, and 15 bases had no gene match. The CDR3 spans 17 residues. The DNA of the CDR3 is TGCAGCGTTGCCATAGATCTAGGGACTATCCCCACAGATACGCAGTATTTT. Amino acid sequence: CSVAIDLGTIPTDTQYF.

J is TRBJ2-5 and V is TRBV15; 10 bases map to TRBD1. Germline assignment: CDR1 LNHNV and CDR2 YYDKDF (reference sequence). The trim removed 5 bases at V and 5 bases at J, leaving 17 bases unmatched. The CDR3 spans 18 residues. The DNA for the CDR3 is TGTGCCACCAGCGGAGGGGGGGACAGGGGCCCGAGCGGGGAGACCCAGTACTTC. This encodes CATSGGGDRGPSGETQYF.

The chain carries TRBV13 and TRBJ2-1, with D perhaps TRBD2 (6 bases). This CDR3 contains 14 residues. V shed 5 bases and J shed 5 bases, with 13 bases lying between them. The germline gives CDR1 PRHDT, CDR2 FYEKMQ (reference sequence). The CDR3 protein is CASSPGLIDNEQFF. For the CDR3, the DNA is TGTGCCAGCAGCCCGGGACTGATTGACAATGAGCAGTTCTTC. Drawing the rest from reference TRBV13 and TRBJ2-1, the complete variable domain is AAGVIQSPRHLIKEKRETATLKCYPIPRHDTVYWYQQGPGQDPQFLISFYEKMQSDKGSIPDRFSAQQFSDYHSELNMSSLELGDSALYFCASSPGLIDNEQFFGPGTRLTVL.

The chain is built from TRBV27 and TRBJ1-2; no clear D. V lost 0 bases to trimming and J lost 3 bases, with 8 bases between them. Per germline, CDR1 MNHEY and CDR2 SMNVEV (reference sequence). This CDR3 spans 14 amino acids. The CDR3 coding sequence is TGTGCCAGCAGTTTATCGGCGGGCTACTATGGCTACACCTTC. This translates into CASSLSAGYYGYTF.

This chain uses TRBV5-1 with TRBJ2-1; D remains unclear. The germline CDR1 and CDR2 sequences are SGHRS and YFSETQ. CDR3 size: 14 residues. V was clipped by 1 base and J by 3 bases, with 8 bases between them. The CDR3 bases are TGCGCCAGCAGCTTGAGTCAGGTCTACAATGAGCAGTTCTTC. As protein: CASSLSQVYNEQFF.

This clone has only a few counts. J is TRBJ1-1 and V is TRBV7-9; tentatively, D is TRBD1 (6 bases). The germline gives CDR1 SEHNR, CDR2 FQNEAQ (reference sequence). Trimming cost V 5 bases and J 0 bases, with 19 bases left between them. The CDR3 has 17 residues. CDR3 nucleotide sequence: TGTGCCAGCAGCAGCCCCCTGGGGGGGCCGATGAACACTGAAGCTTTCTTT. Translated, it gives CASSSPLGGPMNTEAFF.

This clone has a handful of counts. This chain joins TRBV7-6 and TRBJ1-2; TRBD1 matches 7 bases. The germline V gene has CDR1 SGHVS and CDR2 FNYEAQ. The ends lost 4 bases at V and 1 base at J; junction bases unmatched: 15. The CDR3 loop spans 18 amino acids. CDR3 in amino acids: CASSSLTVGQKFNYGYTF. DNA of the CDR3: TGTGCCAGCAGCTCACTTACTGTGGGACAGAAATTTAACTATGGCTACACCTTC.

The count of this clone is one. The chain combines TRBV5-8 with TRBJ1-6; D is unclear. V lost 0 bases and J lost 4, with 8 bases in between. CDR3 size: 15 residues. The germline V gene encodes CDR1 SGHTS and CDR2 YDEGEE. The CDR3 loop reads CASSLVAEYNSPLHF. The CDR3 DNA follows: TGTGCCAGCAGCTTGGTGGCGGAATATAATTCACCCCTCCACTTT.

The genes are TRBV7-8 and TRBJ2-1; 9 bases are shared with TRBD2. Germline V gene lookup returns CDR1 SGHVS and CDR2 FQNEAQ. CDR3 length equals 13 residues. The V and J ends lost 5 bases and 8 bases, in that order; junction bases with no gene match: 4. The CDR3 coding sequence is TGTGCCAGCAGCCCCCGGACTAGCGATGAGCAGTTCTTC. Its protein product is CASSPRTSDEQFF.

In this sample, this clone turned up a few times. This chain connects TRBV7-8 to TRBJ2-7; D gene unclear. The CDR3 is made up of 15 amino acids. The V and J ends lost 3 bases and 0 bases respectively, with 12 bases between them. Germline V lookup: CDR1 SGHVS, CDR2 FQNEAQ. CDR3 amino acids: CASSFVRSSSYEQYF. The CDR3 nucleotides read TGTGCCAGCAGCTTCGTTCGGTCAAGCTCCTACGAGCAGTACTTC.

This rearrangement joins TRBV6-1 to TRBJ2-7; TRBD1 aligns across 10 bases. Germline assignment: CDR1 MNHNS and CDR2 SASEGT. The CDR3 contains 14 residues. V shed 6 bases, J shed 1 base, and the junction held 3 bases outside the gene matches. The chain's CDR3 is CASSRDRGSYEQYF. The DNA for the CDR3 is TGTGCCAGCAGCCGGGACAGGGGTTCCTACGAGCAGTACTTC.

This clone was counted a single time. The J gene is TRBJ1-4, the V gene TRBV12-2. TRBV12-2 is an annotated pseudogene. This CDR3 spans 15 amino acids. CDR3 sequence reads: CASRTRGPLGEKLFF. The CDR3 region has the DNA TGTGCAAGTCGCACCCGAGGGCCTCTGGGCGAAAAACTGTTTTTT.

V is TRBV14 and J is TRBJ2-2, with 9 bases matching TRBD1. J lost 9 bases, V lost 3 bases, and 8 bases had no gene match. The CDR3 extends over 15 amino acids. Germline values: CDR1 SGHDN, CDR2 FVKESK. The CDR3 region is CASSHRDREKWELFF. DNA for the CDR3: TGTGCCAGCAGCCACCGGGACAGGGAAAAATGGGAGCTGTTTTTT. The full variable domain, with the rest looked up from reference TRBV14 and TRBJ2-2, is EAGVTQFPSHSVIEKGQTVTLRCDPISGHDNLYWYRRVMGKEIKFLLHFVKESKQDESGMPNNRFLAERTGGTYSTLKVQPAELEDSGVYFCASSHRDREKWELFFGEGSRLTVL.

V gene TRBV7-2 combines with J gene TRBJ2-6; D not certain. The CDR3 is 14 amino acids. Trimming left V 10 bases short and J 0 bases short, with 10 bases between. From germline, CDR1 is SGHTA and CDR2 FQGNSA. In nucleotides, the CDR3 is TGTGCCAATAGGTGGGCCTCTGGGGCCAACGTCCTGACTTTC. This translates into CANRWASGANVLTF. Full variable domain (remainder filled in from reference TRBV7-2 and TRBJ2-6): GAGVSQSPSNKVTEKGKDVELRCDPISGHTALYWYRQSLGQGLEFLIYFQGNSAPDKSGLPSDRFSAERTGGSVSTLTIQRTQQEDSAVYLCANRWASGANVLTFGAGSRLTVL.

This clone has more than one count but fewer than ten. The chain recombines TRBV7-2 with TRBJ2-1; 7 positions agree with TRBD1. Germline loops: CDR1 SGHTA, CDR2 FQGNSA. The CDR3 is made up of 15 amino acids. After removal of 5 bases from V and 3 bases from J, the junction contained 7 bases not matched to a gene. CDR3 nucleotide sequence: TGTGCCAGCAGCATGTCCCGGGACAGCTACAATGAGCAGTTCTTC. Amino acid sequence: CASSMSRDSYNEQFF.

CDR3 region: CASSLGFNGYTF. CDR3 in DNA: TGTGCCAGCAGCTTAGGTTTTAATGGCTACACCTTC. J is TRBJ1-2 and V is TRBV7-9; no clear D. Looked up from germline, CDR1 is SEHNR and CDR2 is FQNEAQ (reference sequence). CDR3 length equals 12 residues. The germline V and J ends were trimmed by 1 base and 6 bases, with 6 bases remaining between them. Using reference TRBV7-9 and TRBJ1-2 for the parts outside the CDR3, the full variable domain is DTGVSQNPRHKITKRGQNVTFRCDPISEHNRLYWYRQTLGQGPEFLTYFQNEAQLEKSRLLSDRFSAERPKGSFSTLEIQRTEQGDSAMYLCASSLGFNGYTFGSGTRLTVV.

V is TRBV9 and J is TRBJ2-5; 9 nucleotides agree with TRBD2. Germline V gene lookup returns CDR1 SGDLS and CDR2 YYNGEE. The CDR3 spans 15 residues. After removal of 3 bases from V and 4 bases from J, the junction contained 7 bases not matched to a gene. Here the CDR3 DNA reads TGTGCCAGCAGCGGCCGCGGGGGGGCTGGAGAGACCCAGTACTTC. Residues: CASSGRGGAGETQYF.

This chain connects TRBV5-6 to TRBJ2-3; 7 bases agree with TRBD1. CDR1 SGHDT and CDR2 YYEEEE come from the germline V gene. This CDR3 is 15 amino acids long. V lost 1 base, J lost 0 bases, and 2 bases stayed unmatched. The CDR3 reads CASSLTGVSTDTQYF. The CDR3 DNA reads TGTGCCAGCAGCTTGACAGGGGTAAGCACAGATACGCAGTATTTT.